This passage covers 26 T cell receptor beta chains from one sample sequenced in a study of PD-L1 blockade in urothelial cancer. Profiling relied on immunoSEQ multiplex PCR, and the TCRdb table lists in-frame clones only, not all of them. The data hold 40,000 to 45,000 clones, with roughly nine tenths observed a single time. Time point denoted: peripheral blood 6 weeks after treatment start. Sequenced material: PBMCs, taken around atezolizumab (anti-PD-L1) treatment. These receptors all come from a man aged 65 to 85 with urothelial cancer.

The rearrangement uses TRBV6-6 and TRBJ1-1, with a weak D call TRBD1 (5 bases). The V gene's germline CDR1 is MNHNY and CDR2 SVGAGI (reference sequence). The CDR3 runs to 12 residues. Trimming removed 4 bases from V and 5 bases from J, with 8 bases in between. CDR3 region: CASSLRGTEAFF. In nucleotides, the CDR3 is TGTGCCAGCAGTTTAAGGGGTACTGAAGCTTTCTTT.

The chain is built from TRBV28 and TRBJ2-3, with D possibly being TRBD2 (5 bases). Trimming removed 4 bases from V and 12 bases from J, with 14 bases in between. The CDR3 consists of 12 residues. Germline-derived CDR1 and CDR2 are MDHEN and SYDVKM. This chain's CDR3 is CASSSLVIHQYF. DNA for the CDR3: TGTGCCAGCAGTTCACTAGTAATTCATCAGTATTTT.

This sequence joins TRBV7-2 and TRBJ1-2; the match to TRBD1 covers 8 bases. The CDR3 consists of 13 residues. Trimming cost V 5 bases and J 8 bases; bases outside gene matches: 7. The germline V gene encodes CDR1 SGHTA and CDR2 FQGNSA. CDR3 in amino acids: CASSVTGGWGYTF. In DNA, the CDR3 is TGTGCCAGCAGCGTTACAGGGGGTTGGGGCTACACCTTC.

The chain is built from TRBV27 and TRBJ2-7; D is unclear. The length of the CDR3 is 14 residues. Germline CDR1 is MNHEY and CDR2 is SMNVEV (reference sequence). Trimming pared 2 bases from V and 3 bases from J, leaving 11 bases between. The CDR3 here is CASSLDGTFYEQYF. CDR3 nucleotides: TGTGCCAGCAGTTTAGATGGTACTTTCTACGAGCAGTACTTC.

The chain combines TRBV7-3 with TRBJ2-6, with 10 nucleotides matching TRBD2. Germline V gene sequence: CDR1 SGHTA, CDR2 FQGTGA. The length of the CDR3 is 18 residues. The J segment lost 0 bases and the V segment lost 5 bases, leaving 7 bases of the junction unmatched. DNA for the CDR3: TGTGCCAGCAGCCCGACTAGCGGGCGTCTCTCTGGGGCCAACGTCCTGACTTTC. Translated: CASSPTSGRLSGANVLTF.

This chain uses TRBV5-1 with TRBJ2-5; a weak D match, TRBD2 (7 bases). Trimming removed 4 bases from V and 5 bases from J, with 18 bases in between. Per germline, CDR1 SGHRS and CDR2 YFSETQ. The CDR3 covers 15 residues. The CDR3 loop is CASSRLGGAGETQYF. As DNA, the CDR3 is TGCGCCAGCAGCCGCCTAGGGGGGGCAGGGGAGACCCAGTACTTC.

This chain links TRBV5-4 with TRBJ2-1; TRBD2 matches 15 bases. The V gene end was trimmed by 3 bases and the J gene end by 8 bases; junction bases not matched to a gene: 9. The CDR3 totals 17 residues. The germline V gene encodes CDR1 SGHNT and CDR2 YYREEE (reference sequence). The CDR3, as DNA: TGTGCCAGCAGCTCCCCTCTTCGGACTAGCGGGAGGGATGAGCAGTTCTTC. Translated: CASSSPLRTSGRDEQFF.

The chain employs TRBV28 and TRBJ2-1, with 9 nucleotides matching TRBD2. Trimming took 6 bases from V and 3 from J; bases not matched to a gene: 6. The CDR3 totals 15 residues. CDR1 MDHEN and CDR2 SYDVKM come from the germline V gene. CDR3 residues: CASRTLSGSYNEQFF. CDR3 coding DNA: TGTGCCAGCAGGACCCTTAGCGGGAGCTACAATGAGCAGTTCTTC.

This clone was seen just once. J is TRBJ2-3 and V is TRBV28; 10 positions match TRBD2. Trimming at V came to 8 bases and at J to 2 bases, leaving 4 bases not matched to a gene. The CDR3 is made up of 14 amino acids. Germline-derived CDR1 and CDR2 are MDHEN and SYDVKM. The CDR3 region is CASATSGVTDTQYF. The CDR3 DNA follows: TGTGCCAGCGCAACTAGCGGGGTCACAGATACGCAGTATTTT. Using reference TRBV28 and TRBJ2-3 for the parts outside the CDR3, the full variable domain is DVKVTQSSRYLVKRTGEKVFLECVQDMDHENMFWYRQDPGLGLRLIYFSYDVKMKEKGDIPEGYSVSREKKERFSLILESASTNQTSMYLCASATSGVTDTQYFGPGTRLTVL.

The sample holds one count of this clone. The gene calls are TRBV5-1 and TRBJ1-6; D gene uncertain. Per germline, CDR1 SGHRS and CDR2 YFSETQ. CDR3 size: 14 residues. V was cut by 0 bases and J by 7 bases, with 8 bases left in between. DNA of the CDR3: TGCGCCAGCAGCTTGGAAGGGAGCAATTCACCCCTCCACTTT. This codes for CASSLEGSNSPLHF.

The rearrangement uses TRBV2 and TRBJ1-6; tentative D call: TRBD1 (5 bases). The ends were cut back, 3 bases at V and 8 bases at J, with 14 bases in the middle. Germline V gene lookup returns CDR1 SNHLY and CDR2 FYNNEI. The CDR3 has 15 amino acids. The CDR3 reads CASSEGRLGDSPLHF. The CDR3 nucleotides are TGTGCCAGCAGTGAGGGGAGGTTAGGGGATTCACCCCTCCACTTT.

Here the CDR3 DNA reads TGTGCCAGCACTCCAGGAGCTAGCGGGAGCTACGAGCAGTACTTC. Protein sequence: CASTPGASGSYEQYF. The chain carries TRBV28 and TRBJ2-7; TRBD2 matches 10 bases. CDR1 is MDHEN, CDR2 SYDVKM, per germline. CDR3 size: 15 residues. Unmatched junction bases numbered 9, after V lost 7 bases and J lost 3 bases.

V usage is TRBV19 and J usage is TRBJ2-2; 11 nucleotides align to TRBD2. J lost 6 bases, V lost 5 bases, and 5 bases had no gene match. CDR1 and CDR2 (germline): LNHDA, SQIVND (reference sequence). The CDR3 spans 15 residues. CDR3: CASSQLAGVAGELFF. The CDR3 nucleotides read TGTGCCAGTAGTCAACTAGCGGGAGTGGCCGGGGAGCTGTTTTTT.

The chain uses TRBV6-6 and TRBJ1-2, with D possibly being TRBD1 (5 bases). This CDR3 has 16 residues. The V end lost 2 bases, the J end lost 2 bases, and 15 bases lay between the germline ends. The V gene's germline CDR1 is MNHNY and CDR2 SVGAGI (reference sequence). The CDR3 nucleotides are TGTGCCAGCAGTTACCCAGACAGTTCAATCAACTATGGCTACACCTTC. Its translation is CASSYPDSSINYGYTF.

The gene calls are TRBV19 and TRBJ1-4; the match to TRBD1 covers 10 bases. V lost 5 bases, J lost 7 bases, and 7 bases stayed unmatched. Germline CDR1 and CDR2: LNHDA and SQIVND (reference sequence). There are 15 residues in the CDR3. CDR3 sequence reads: CASSPLGQGGEKLFF. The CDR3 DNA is TGTGCCAGTAGTCCGCTAGGACAGGGGGGTGAAAAACTGTTTTTT.

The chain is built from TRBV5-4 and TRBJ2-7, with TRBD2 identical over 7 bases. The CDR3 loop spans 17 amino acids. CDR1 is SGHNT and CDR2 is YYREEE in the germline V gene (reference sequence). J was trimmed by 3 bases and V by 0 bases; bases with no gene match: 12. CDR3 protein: CASSLESALGRGYEQYF. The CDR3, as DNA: TGTGCCAGCAGCTTGGAATCCGCTTTAGGGAGGGGCTACGAGCAGTACTTC.

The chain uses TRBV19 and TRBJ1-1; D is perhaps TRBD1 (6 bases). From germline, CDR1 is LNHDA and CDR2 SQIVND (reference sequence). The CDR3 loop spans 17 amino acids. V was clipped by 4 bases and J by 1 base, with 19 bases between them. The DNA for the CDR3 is TGTGCCAGTAGTACCCAGGGGATGCTAAAGACGAACACTGAAGCTTTCTTT. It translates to CASSTQGMLKTNTEAFF.

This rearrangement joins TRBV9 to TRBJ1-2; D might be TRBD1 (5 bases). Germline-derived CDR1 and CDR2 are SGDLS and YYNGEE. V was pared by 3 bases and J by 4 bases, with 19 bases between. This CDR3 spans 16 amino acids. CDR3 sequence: CASSERGGSHSYGYTF. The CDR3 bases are TGTGCCAGCAGCGAGCGGGGGGGATCCCACTCCTATGGCTACACCTTC.

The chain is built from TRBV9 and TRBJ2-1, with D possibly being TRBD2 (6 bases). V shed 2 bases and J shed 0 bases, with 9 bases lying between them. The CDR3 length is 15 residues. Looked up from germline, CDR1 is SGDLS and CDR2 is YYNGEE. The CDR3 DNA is TGTGCCAGCAGCGTCGTCGGGAGCTCCTACAATGAGCAGTTCTTC. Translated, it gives CASSVVGSSYNEQFF.

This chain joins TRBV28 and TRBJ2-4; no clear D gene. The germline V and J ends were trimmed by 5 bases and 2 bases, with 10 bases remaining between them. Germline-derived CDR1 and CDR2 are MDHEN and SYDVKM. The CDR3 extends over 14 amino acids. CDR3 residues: CASSPPLSKNIQYF. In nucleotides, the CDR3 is TGTGCCAGCAGTCCCCCTCTTTCCAAAAACATTCAGTACTTC.

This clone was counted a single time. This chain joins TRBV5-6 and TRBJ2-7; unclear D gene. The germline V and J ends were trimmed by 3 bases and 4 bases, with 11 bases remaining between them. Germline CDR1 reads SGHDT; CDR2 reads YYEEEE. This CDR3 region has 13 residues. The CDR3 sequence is CASSSPHRYEQYF. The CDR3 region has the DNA TGTGCCAGCAGCTCCCCCCACAGATACGAGCAGTACTTC.

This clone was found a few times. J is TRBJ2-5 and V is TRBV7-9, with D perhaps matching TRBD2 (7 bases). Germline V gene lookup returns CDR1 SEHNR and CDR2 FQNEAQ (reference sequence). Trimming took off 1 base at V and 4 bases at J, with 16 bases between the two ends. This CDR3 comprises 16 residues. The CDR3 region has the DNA TGTGCCAGCAGCTTAGGGGGAGGGGGGCTCGGAGAGACCCAGTACTTC. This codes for CASSLGGGGLGETQYF.

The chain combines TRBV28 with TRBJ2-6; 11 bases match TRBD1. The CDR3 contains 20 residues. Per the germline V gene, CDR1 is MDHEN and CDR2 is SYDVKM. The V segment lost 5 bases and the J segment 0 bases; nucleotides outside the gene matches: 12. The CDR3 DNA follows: TGTGCCAGCAGTCTATCCCCCGGGACAGGGGGGAGCTCTGGGGCCAACGTCCTGACTTTC. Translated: CASSLSPGTGGSSGANVLTF.

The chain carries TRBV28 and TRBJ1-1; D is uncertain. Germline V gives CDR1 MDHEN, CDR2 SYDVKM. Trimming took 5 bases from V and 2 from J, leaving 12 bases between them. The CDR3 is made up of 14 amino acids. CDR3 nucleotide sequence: TGTGCCAGCAGTCCTTCCTTGAGCAACACTGAAGCTTTCTTT. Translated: CASSPSLSNTEAFF.

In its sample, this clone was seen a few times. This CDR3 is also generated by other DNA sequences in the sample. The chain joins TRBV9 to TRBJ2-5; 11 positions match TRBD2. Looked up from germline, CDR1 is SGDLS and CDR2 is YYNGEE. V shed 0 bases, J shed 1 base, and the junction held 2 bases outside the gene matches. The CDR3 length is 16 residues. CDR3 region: CASSVGGLAAQETQYF. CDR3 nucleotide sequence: TGTGCCAGCAGCGTAGGGGGACTAGCGGCCCAAGAGACCCAGTACTTC.

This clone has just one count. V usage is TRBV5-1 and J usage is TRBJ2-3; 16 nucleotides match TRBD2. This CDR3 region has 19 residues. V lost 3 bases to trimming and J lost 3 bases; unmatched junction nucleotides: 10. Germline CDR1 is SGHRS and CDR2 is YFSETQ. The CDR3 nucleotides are TGCGCCAGCAGCTCGGGACTAGCGGGAGGGGCCGGGAATACAGATACGCAGTATTTT. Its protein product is CASSSGLAGGAGNTDTQYF.